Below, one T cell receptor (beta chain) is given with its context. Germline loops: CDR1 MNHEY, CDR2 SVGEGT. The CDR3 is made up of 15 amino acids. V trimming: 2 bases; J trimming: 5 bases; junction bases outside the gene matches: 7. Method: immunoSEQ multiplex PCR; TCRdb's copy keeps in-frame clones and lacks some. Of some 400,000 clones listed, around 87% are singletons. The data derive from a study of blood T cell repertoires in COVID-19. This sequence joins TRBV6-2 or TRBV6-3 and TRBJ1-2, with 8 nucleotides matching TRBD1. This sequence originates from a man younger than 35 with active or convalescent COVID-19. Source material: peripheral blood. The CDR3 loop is CASSYSAGQAYGYTF. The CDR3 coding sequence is TGTGCCAGCAGTTACAGCGCGGGACAGGCATATGGCTACACCTTC.